These 16 T cell receptor beta chains originate from one sample sequenced in a study of OX40 agonist ivuxolimab in advanced cancers. The library was generated by the immunoSEQ multiplex PCR assay. TCRdb retrieved this table from immuneACCESS and kept in-frame rearrangements only. Not all clones are present; in checked studies, unresolved V genes account for under half, and no reason is known for the remainder. The sample includes around 49,000 clones, with approximately 87% observed a single time. The ten most abundant clones make up 9% to 12% of the sample. The sequenced sample was CD4+ or CD8+ T cells sorted from blood, obtained in a trial of the OX40 agonist ivuxolimab. The receptors here all came from an adult with an advanced solid tumor such as melanoma, head and neck, liver or kidney cancer.

The chain is built from TRBV6-5 and TRBJ1-2, with D perhaps TRBD1 (5 bases). V was cut by 2 bases and J by 4 bases, with 14 bases left in between. The CDR3 length is 15 residues. The V gene's germline CDR1 is MNHEY and CDR2 SVGAGI. The CDR3, as DNA: TGTGCCAGCAGTTACCGGTCAGGGTCGGCCTATGGCTACACCTTC. Translating gives CASSYRSGSAYGYTF.

This clone was seen a single time. The V gene is TRBV5-1, the J gene TRBJ1-4; D unresolved. Between the trimmed V and J ends, which lost 0 bases and 2 bases, there was a span of 5 bases. The CDR3 has 14 amino acids. CDR1 is SGHRS, CDR2 YFSETQ, per germline. CDR3 region: CASSLGGTNEKLFF. CDR3 bases: TGCGCCAGCAGCTTGGGTGGTACTAATGAAAAACTGTTTTTT.

The table lists this clone with a count of one. The rearrangement uses TRBV9 and TRBJ2-7, with D perhaps being TRBD1 or TRBD2 (6 bases each). Germline CDR1 is SGDLS and CDR2 is YYNGEE. The CDR3 sequence is 15 residues long. V was pared by 4 bases and J by 0 bases, with 14 bases between. Here the CDR3 reads CASSPWGAPSYEQYF. As DNA, the CDR3 is TGTGCCAGCAGCCCTTGGGGGGCCCCCTCCTACGAGCAGTACTTC.

The chain is built from TRBV12-5 and TRBJ2-5; TRBD1 aligns across 9 bases. The CDR3 runs 15 residues. Trimming removed 3 bases from V and 2 bases from J; junction bases left unmatched: 4. Germline V CDR1 and CDR2: LGHNT, FRNRAP. DNA of the CDR3: TGTGCTAGTGGTTTTGGGACAGGGAGGCAAGAGACCCAGTACTTC. Protein product: CASGFGTGRQETQYF.

This clone was counted a single time. The chain is built from TRBV7-7 and TRBJ1-1; weak D call: TRBD1 (5 bases). CDR3 length: 16 amino acids. CDR1 and CDR2 from the germline V gene are SSHAT and FNYEAQ (reference sequence). Trimming took 5 bases from V and 0 from J, leaving 16 bases between them. CDR3 coding DNA: TGTGCCAGCAGCCCCTACGGGGGACGGGTGAACACTGAAGCTTTCTTT. Amino acids: CASSPYGGRVNTEAFF.

V is TRBV6-1 and J is TRBJ2-7, with 10 bases matching TRBD2. Germline CDR1 MNHNS, CDR2 SASEGT. CDR3 size: 15 residues. V dropped 6 bases and J dropped 6; count of bases not matched to a gene: 11. The CDR3 DNA reads as TGTGCCAGCAGCCCAACCCCTAGCGGGGGAGTCGAGCAGTACTTC. Its translation: CASSPTPSGGVEQYF.

The genes are TRBV29-1 and TRBJ1-2, with D maybe TRBD1 (5 bases). The length of the CDR3 is 12 residues. The germline V gene encodes CDR1 SQVTM and CDR2 ANQGSEA. V shed 3 bases and J shed 4 bases, with 9 bases lying between them. The CDR3 DNA reads as TGCAGCGTTGACTGGGACCCCTATGGCTACACCTTC. Translated: CSVDWDPYGYTF.

The chain employs TRBV7-9 and TRBJ2-7; D gene ambiguous. V gave up 1 base and J gave up 3 bases, with 7 bases separating them. Germline V gives CDR1 SEHNR, CDR2 FQNEAQ (reference sequence). The CDR3 loop spans 13 amino acids. The CDR3 is CASSLGRNYEQYF. DNA for the CDR3: TGTGCCAGCAGCTTAGGGCGGAACTACGAGCAGTACTTC.

The rearrangement uses TRBV4-3 and TRBJ1-1; D uncertain. The V and J ends lost 0 bases and 12 bases respectively, with 17 bases between them. This CDR3 spans 14 amino acids. Germline V gene data show CDR1 as LGHNA and CDR2 as YSLEER. CDR3 in DNA: TGCGCCAGCAGCCAAGATGGGGATCGGAGGAGTACTTTCTTT. It translates to CASSQDGDRRSTFF.

This chain links TRBV7-6 with TRBJ1-1, with a tentative D call TRBD1 (6 bases). V gave up 5 bases and J gave up 4 bases, with 17 bases separating them. CDR3 length: 15 residues. Germline values: CDR1 SGHVS, CDR2 FNYEAQ. Written as DNA, the CDR3 is TGTGCCAGCAGCCCCGGGACAAGGGGCGGCACTGAAGCTTTCTTT. Protein: CASSPGTRGGTEAFF.

This chain links TRBV6-6 with TRBJ2-7; 10 bases are a match to TRBD1. The CDR3 loop spans 14 amino acids. V shed 4 bases and J 4 bases; nucleotides not matched to a gene: 4. Per the germline V gene, CDR1 is MNHNY and CDR2 is SVGAGI (reference sequence). This CDR3 reads CASSWTGGGYEQYF. CDR3 sequence (DNA): TGTGCCAGCAGTTGGACAGGGGGGGGGTACGAGCAGTACTTC.

The chain is built from TRBV12-5 and TRBJ1-5; D is uncertain. This CDR3 has 17 amino acids. Germline CDR1 reads LGHNT; CDR2 reads FRNRAP. The V and J ends lost 3 bases and 3 bases respectively, with 18 bases between them. CDR3 protein: CASGFTPFTVDNQPQHF. The CDR3, as DNA: TGTGCTAGTGGTTTTACCCCCTTCACCGTAGACAATCAGCCCCAGCATTTT.

This clone was picked up a small number of times. The chain couples TRBV9 to TRBJ1-2, with D maybe TRBD1 (5 bases). The V gene lost 3 bases and the J gene lost 6 bases, with 18 bases spanning the gap. CDR1 SGDLS and CDR2 YYNGEE come from the germline V gene. This CDR3 has 15 residues. The CDR3 DNA reads TGTGCCAGCAGCGACGATCAGGAGGGGCGTCATGGCTACACCTTC. This gives the protein CASSDDQEGRHGYTF. Looking up the rest from reference TRBV9 and TRBJ1-2 gives the full variable domain: DSGVTQTPKHLITATGQRVTLRCSPRSGDLSVYWYQQSLDQGLQFLIQYYNGEERAKGNILERFSAQQFPDLHSELNLSSLELGDSALYFCASSDDQEGRHGYTFGSGTRLTVV.

This clone was recorded only once. The V call is TRBV10-3, the J call TRBJ1-5, with a tentative D call TRBD1 (5 bases). CDR1 is ENHRY, CDR2 SYGVKD, per germline. Trimming pared 4 bases from V and 6 bases from J, leaving 16 bases between. The CDR3 totals 15 residues. In DNA form, the CDR3 reads TGTGCCATCAGTGGAAGCGGGGAGAGGGGTCAGCCCCAGCATTTT. Its protein is CAISGSGERGQPQHF.

The V and J genes are TRBV28 and TRBJ1-1; D possibly corresponds to TRBD1 (5 bases). Trimming shortened V by 9 bases and J by 7 bases, and 15 bases separated the two germline ends. This CDR3 contains 12 residues. Germline CDR1 reads MDHEN; CDR2 reads SYDVKM. CDR3 in amino acids: CASDPLGDEAFF. For the CDR3, the DNA is TGTGCCAGTGACCCCTTGGGGGATGAAGCTTTCTTT.

The V gene is TRBV2, the J gene TRBJ1-2; TRBD1 matches at 7 bases. Germline V gene lookup returns CDR1 SNHLY and CDR2 FYNNEI. J was trimmed by 5 bases and V by 1 base; bases with no gene match: 4. The CDR3 is 14 residues long. The CDR3 spells CASSEGGGGYGYTF. CDR3 nucleotide sequence: TGTGCCAGCAGTGAAGGAGGGGGCGGGTATGGCTACACCTTC.